The 19 T cell receptor beta chains given below trace back to one sample, sequenced in a study of early T cells in non-severe SARS-CoV-2 infection. TCRdb used MiXCR to reprocess the 5' RACE reads, holding one entry per CDR3 protein. The sample contains tens of thousands of distinct CDR3 sequences, about 13% of which appear only once. Sequenced material: whole blood. The receptors derive from an adult who was a healthcare worker with PCR-confirmed SARS-CoV-2 infection or an uninfected control (not recorded which).

This clonotype was recorded at least ten times. This chain connects TRBV7-3 to TRBJ1-1; 7 bases line up with TRBD1. Germline V gene lookup returns CDR1 SGHTA and CDR2 FQGTGA. This CDR3 is 14 amino acids long. Germline trimming cut 0 bases from V and 3 bases from J; bases unmatched to any gene: 1. The DNA for the CDR3 is TGTGCCAGCAGCTTAACACAGGGGTACACTGAAGCTTTCTTT. Amino acids: CASSLTQGYTEAFF.

This chain links TRBV5-1 with TRBJ1-2; 7 bases fit TRBD1. Trimming cost V 2 bases and J 2 bases; bases outside gene matches: 9. The germline gives CDR1 SGHRS, CDR2 YFSETQ. This CDR3 contains 16 residues. CDR3 sequence reads: CASSLPDREGNYGYTF. CDR3 DNA sequence: TGCGCCAGCAGCTTACCCGACAGGGAAGGGAACTATGGCTACACCTTC.

The CDR3 region has the DNA TGTGCCAGCAGCTTCTCAGCGGGGATCACAGATACGCAGTATTTT. It specifies CASSFSAGITDTQYF. V and J are TRBV11-2 and TRBJ2-3, with 7 nucleotides matching TRBD2. Germline V CDR1 and CDR2: SGHAT, FQNNGV. V trimming: 3 bases; J trimming: 2 bases; junction bases outside the gene matches: 5. The CDR3 consists of 15 residues.

This clonotype was seen repeatedly, ten times or more. The rearrangement joins TRBV18 to TRBJ2-5, with D unresolved. This CDR3 has 12 residues. The V gene lost 0 bases and the J gene lost 1 base, with 0 bases spanning the gap. The germline CDR1 and CDR2 sequences are KGHSH and LQKENI. The CDR3 DNA is TGTGCCAGCTCACCACCCCAAGAGACCCAGTACTTC. It is translated as CASSPPQETQYF.

This clonotype was counted a few times. This rearrangement joins TRBV10-1 to TRBJ1-1; D unresolved. V gave up 5 bases and J gave up 1 base, with 8 bases separating them. CDR1 WNHNN and CDR2 SYGVQD come from the germline V gene (reference sequence). This CDR3 spans 13 amino acids. DNA of the CDR3: TGCGCCAGCAGTCTAAACAGGAACACTGAAGCTTTCTTT. It translates to CASSLNRNTEAFF.

In its sample, this clonotype was seen many times. The rearrangement links TRBV19 to TRBJ2-1; TRBD2 agrees at 7 bases. Per the germline V gene, CDR1 is LNHDA and CDR2 is SQIVND (reference sequence). Trimming removed 1 base from V and 7 bases from J; junction bases left unmatched: 7. The CDR3 is 15 amino acids. The CDR3 DNA reads TGTGCCAGTAGTATAGCGGGAGGCACCGGGAATGAGCAGTTCTTC. Amino acid sequence: CASSIAGGTGNEQFF.

CDR3 residues: CASSEAGRLHYNEQFF. In nucleotides, the CDR3 is TGTGCCAGCAGTGAAGCCGGGAGACTCCACTACAATGAGCAGTTCTTC. This chain uses TRBV2 with TRBJ2-1; weak D call: TRBD2 (6 bases). V shed 0 bases and J shed 3 bases, with 12 bases lying between them. Germline V gene data show CDR1 as SNHLY and CDR2 as FYNNEI. The CDR3 is 16 residues long.

This clonotype was found many times. V and J are TRBV20-1 and TRBJ1-1; D call uncertain. The V end lost 2 bases, the J end lost 1 base, and 14 bases lay between the germline ends. The germline CDR1 and CDR2 sequences are DFQATT and SNEGSKA (reference sequence). This CDR3 is built from 15 residues. The CDR3 is CSARLGFSWNTEAFF. DNA of the CDR3: TGCAGTGCTAGATTGGGTTTTTCGTGGAACACTGAAGCTTTCTTT.

This clonotype was recorded at least ten times. The chain uses TRBV29-1 and TRBJ2-2; the D gene is possibly TRBD1 (5 bases). Germline values: CDR1 SQVTM, CDR2 ANQGSEA. Deletions cut 2 bases from V and 1 base from J, with 11 bases between. The CDR3 is made up of 15 amino acids. The CDR3 DNA reads TGCAGCGTTGAATTTAACACAGGGAACACCGGGGAGCTGTTTTTT. It yields the protein CSVEFNTGNTGELFF.

The rearrangement uses TRBV9 and TRBJ2-1; TRBD2 matches at 12 bases. Trimming cost V 0 bases and J 9 bases; bases outside gene matches: 7. The CDR3 sequence is 16 residues long. CDR1 is SGDLS and CDR2 is YYNGEE in the germline V gene. The CDR3 coding sequence is TGTGCCAGCAGCGTAGTGTCTAGCGGGGGGGCCGGTGAGCAGTTCTTC. Translating it yields CASSVVSSGGAGEQFF.

The chain employs TRBV5-1 and TRBJ1-3; D might be TRBD1 (5 bases). CDR3 size: 16 residues. V was trimmed by 0 bases and J by 0 bases, leaving 10 bases between them. Per the germline V gene, CDR1 is SGHRS and CDR2 is YFSETQ. For the CDR3, the DNA is TGCGCCAGCAGCTTGGCGGGACTCAGCTCTGGAAACACCATATATTTT. Protein product: CASSLAGLSSGNTIYF.

This clonotype showed up many times. V and J are TRBV7-9 and TRBJ2-3; D unclear. The CDR3 loop spans 14 amino acids. V was trimmed by 7 bases and J by 4 bases, leaving 15 bases between them. The V gene's germline CDR1 is SEHNR and CDR2 FQNEAQ (reference sequence). The CDR3 protein is CASTPGGQADTQYF. CDR3 sequence (DNA): TGTGCCAGCACTCCGGGTGGGCAAGCAGATACGCAGTATTTT.

This clonotype was observed at least ten times. The chain joins TRBV12-3 or TRBV12-4 to TRBJ2-1; the match to TRBD1 covers 7 bases. CDR3 length equals 15 residues. J lost 8 bases, V lost 5 bases, and 12 bases had no gene match. The CDR3 protein is CASSPGQSDVHEQFF. For the CDR3, the DNA is TGTGCCAGCAGTCCGGGACAGTCGGATGTCCATGAGCAGTTCTTC.

The chain recombines TRBV7-7 with TRBJ1-5; no reliable D call. The germline V gene encodes CDR1 SSHAT and CDR2 FNYEAQ (reference sequence). The V end was cut by 7 bases, the J end by 7 bases, with 11 bases between. CDR3 length: 12 residues. CDR3 region: CASKSKNQPQHF. For the CDR3, the DNA is TGTGCCAGCAAATCTAAGAACCAGCCCCAGCATTTT.

This clonotype was counted at least ten times. This chain connects TRBV7-9 to TRBJ2-2, with D unresolved. Trimming shortened V by 4 bases and J by 5 bases, and 2 bases separated the two germline ends. This CDR3 comprises 11 residues. From germline, CDR1 is SEHNR and CDR2 FQNEAQ (reference sequence). Written as DNA, the CDR3 is TGTGCCAGCAGCTGGACCGGGGAGCTGTTTTTT. Protein: CASSWTGELFF. Looking up the rest from reference TRBV7-9 and TRBJ2-2 gives the full variable domain: DTGVSQNPRHKITKRGQNVTFRCDPISEHNRLYWYRQTLGQGPEFLTYFQNEAQLEKSRLLSDRFSAERPKGSFSTLEIQRTEQGDSAMYLCASSWTGELFFGEGSRLTVL.

This clonotype has just a few counts. The J gene is TRBJ2-5, the V gene TRBV6-2 or TRBV6-3; 14 nucleotides agree with TRBD2. CDR3 length: 16 amino acids. J gave up 4 bases and V 6 bases, and 7 bases lay outside the gene matches. CDR1 is MNHEY, CDR2 SVGEGT, per germline. CDR3 bases: TGTGCCAGCAGCAAAGGACTAGCGGGAGGTAGAGAGACCCAGTACTTC. Translated, it gives CASSKGLAGGRETQYF.

By sample fraction, this clonotype is medium-sized. The chain couples TRBV6-5 to TRBJ2-1; D unresolved. The length of the CDR3 is 15 residues. Germline CDR1 MNHEY, CDR2 SVGAGI. Trimming cost V 8 bases and J 4 bases, with 18 bases left between them. CDR3 region: CASRRWHRPYNEQFF. CDR3 sequence (DNA): TGTGCCAGCCGCCGTTGGCACAGACCTTACAATGAGCAGTTCTTC.

This clonotype appeared many times. J is TRBJ2-3 and V is TRBV9, with 9 bases fitting TRBD2. Germline V gene sequence: CDR1 SGDLS, CDR2 YYNGEE. The CDR3 runs 16 residues. After removal of 0 bases from V and 7 bases from J, the junction contained 9 bases not matched to a gene. CDR3 DNA sequence: TGTGCCAGCAGCGTAGCTACGGGTAGCGGGGGAAATACGCAGTATTTT. Protein: CASSVATGSGGNTQYF.

The chain recombines TRBV3-1 with TRBJ2-5, with 8 bases that match TRBD2. The length of the CDR3 is 17 residues. The V segment lost 4 bases and the J segment 1 base; nucleotides outside the gene matches: 11. CDR1 is LGHDT, CDR2 YNNKEL, per germline (reference sequence). The CDR3 is CASSPDWSGGLQETQYF. The CDR3 nucleotides read TGTGCCAGCAGCCCAGATTGGAGCGGGGGCCTCCAAGAGACCCAGTACTTC.